These T cell receptor beta chains were read from a single sample in a study of blood T cells in healthy people across ages. TCRdb independently ran MiXCR on the 5' RACE reads; one entry per CDR3 protein. The repertoire includes hundreds of thousands of distinct CDR3 sequences, about 28% of them detected once, and roughly a sixth sits in the top ten. Sequenced input: blood. These receptors all come from a woman aged 80 or older in good health. Both conserved end residues are part of each CDR3. The D gene is left open where the match is weak. Size is stated for part of the rows, as once, few or many counts, or as a class when the clone is expanded.

size: many; D: -; V: TRBV7-2; J: TRBJ1-5; CDR3: CASSQAGVNQPQHF; DNA: TGTGCCAGCAGCCAGGCAGGGGTCAATCAGCCCCAGCATTTT
size: few; D: TRBD1; V: TRBV25-1; J: TRBJ1-2; CDR3: CASSGTRQGLYGYTF; DNA: TGTGCCAGCAGTGGGACGAGACAGGGGCTCTATGGCTACACCTTC
size: few; D: -; V: TRBV18; J: TRBJ1-2; CDR3: CASSPSGGDNYGYTF; DNA: TGTGCCAGCTCACCATCAGGAGGAGATAACTATGGCTACACCTTC
size: many; D: -; V: TRBV6-2/TRBV6-3; J: TRBJ2-7; CDR3: CASSPEREPYF; DNA: TGTGCCAGCAGTCCCGAAAGGGAGCCGTACTTC
size: many; D: -; V: TRBV6-5; J: TRBJ1-5; CDR3: CASSRQHSNQPQHF; DNA: TGTGCCAGCAGTCGACAGCATAGCAATCAGCCCCAGCATTTT
size: -; D: TRBD1; V: TRBV18; J: TRBJ1-4; CDR3: CASSENRGNEKLFF; DNA: TGTGCCAGCTCGGAAAACAGGGGGAATGAAAAACTGTTTTTT
size: -; D: -; V: TRBV20-1; J: TRBJ2-1; CDR3: CSARDGVRASHNEQFF; DNA: TGCAGTGCTAGAGATGGGGTTCGGGCCTCCCACAATGAACAGTTCTTC
size: many; D: -; V: TRBV6-2/TRBV6-3; J: TRBJ1-2; CDR3: CASSWGRTYGYTF; DNA: TGTGCCAGCAGTTGGGGACGGACCTATGGCTACACCTTC
size: many; D: TRBD2; V: TRBV20-1; J: TRBJ2-1; CDR3: CSAKRLAGFSYNEQFF; DNA: TGCAGTGCTAAACGGCTAGCGGGATTCTCGTACAATGAGCAGTTCTTC
size: many; D: -; V: TRBV6-5; J: TRBJ2-1; CDR3: CASKDQQANSYNEQFF; DNA: TGTGCCAGCAAAGACCAACAGGCGAACTCCTACAATGAGCAGTTCTTC
size: -; D: -; V: TRBV5-5; J: TRBJ2-5; CDR3: CASSPQTTGETQYF; DNA: TGTGCCAGCAGCCCCCAAACAACGGGGGAGACCCAGTACTTC
size: many; D: TRBD1; V: TRBV28; J: TRBJ2-1; CDR3: CATADRGPYNEQFF; DNA: TGTGCCACCGCGGACAGGGGGCCCTACAATGAGCAGTTCTTC